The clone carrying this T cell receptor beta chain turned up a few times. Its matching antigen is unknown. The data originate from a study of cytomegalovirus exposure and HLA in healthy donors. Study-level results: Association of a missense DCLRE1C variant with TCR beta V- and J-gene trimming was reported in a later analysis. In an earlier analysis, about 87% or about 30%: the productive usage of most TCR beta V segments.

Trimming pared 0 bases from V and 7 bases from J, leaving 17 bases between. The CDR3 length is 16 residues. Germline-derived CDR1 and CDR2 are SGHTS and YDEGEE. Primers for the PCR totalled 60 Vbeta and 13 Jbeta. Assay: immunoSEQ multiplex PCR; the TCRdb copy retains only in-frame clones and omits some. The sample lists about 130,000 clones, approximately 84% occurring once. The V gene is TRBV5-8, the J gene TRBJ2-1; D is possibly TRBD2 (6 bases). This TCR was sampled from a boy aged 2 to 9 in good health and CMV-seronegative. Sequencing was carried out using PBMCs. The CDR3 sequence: CASSLAQVGGRNEQFF. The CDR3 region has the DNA TGTGCCAGCAGCTTGGCCCAAGTCGGGGGTCGGAATGAGCAGTTCTTC.